Below are 25 T cell receptor beta chains sequenced from a single sample in a study of blood T cell repertoires in COVID-19. Profiled with immunoSEQ multiplex PCR; TCRdb holds only in-frame clones, not every one. This table has around 270,000 clones, 84% appearing once. The specimen sequenced was peripheral blood. Receptors were obtained from a person aged 65 to 79 with COVID-19, enrolled during active disease.

The rearrangement links TRBV19 to TRBJ2-4, with 8 bases identical to TRBD1. The CDR3 is 17 amino acids. The germline gives CDR1 LNHDA, CDR2 SQIVND (reference sequence). Losses at the gene ends were 4 bases for V and 5 bases for J; bases not matched to a gene: 13. CDR3 sequence (DNA): TGTGCCAGTAGTAGGTCACCACAGGGGGTAGGAGAAAACATTCAGTACTTC. This codes for CASSRSPQGVGENIQYF.

J is TRBJ2-7 and V is TRBV5-8; 9 nucleotides align to TRBD2. The J segment lost 5 bases and the V segment lost 7 bases, leaving 10 bases of the junction unmatched. Germline CDR1 and CDR2: SGHTS and YDEGEE. This CDR3 is built from 14 residues. CDR3 nucleotides: TGTGCCAGCCTACCGGGACTAGCCCTCCACGAGCAGTACTTC. Translating gives CASLPGLALHEQYF.

This clone was picked up one time. The chain carries TRBV29-1 and TRBJ2-5; TRBD2 agrees at 7 bases. Trimming at V came to 4 bases and at J to 5 bases, leaving 16 bases not matched to a gene. The germline gives CDR1 SQVTM, CDR2 ANQGSEA. The length of the CDR3 is 16 residues. The CDR3 coding sequence is TGCAGCGTTGTTTCGGGACTAACCTCCCCACGGGAGACCCAGTACTTC. Translating gives CSVVSGLTSPRETQYF.

This clone is a singleton in its sample. This chain links TRBV12-5 with TRBJ2-3, with 16 nucleotides matching TRBD2. In germline, CDR1 is LGHNT, CDR2 FRNRAP. The CDR3 runs 19 residues. With 2 bases clipped from V and 5 bases from J, the junction kept 10 bases outside the gene matches. CDR3 loop: CASGLTAGLAGGRRDTQYF. In DNA form, the CDR3 reads TGTGCTAGTGGTTTGACCGCGGGACTAGCGGGGGGGCGAAGAGATACGCAGTATTTT.

The chain combines TRBV13 with TRBJ2-1; 7 bases align to TRBD2. The length of the CDR3 is 14 residues. Germline V gives CDR1 PRHDT, CDR2 FYEKMQ (reference sequence). J was trimmed by 13 bases and V by 0 bases; bases with no gene match: 9. CDR3 sequence (DNA): TGTGCCAGCAGCTTAGGGGACCCGGTAGCGGGTCAGTTCTTC. It specifies CASSLGDPVAGQFF.

The gene calls are TRBV29-1 and TRBJ2-7; D may be TRBD1 (6 bases). The CDR3 is made up of 13 amino acids. Germline CDR1 is SQVTM and CDR2 is ANQGSEA. The V and J ends lost 4 bases and 1 base respectively, with 11 bases between them. In nucleotides, the CDR3 is TGCAGCGTTGTGGGGGACACATCCTACGAGCAGTACTTC. Its translation: CSVVGDTSYEQYF.

The chain combines TRBV9 with TRBJ2-3, with D possibly TRBD2 on 5 matching bases. V lost 4 bases and J 4 bases, leaving 19 bases between the germline ends. This CDR3 is built from 16 residues. Germline CDR1 and CDR2: SGDLS and YYNGEE. The DNA of the CDR3 is TGTGCCAGCAGCCCCACCTTTGGGAGAGGAGCAGATACGCAGTATTTT. This translates into CASSPTFGRGADTQYF.

V is TRBV7-9 and J is TRBJ1-1, with 8 nucleotides matching TRBD1. V shed 5 bases, J shed 0 bases, and the junction held 8 bases outside the gene matches. The CDR3 has 16 amino acids. CDR1 and CDR2 (germline): SEHNR, FQNEAQ (reference sequence). CDR3 coding DNA: TGTGCCAGCAGCACGGGACAGGCGCTATTGAACACTGAAGCTTTCTTT. This sequence encodes CASSTGQALLNTEAFF.

The rearrangement uses TRBV24-1 and TRBJ1-6, with a weak D call TRBD1 (6 bases). Germline CDR1 KGHDR, CDR2 SFDVKD. This CDR3 spans 14 amino acids. The V and J ends lost 11 bases and 3 bases respectively, with 13 bases between them. The CDR3 loop reads CANNQGNYNSPLHF. As DNA, the CDR3 is TGTGCCAATAATCAGGGGAACTATAATTCACCCCTCCACTTT.

The gene calls are TRBV14 and TRBJ2-7, with D tentatively TRBD1 (7 bases). In germline, CDR1 is SGHDN, CDR2 FVKESK. Trimming shortened V by 0 bases and J by 1 base, and 10 bases separated the two germline ends. The length of the CDR3 is 15 residues. The CDR3 loop is CASSQETGRSYEQYF. CDR3 sequence (DNA): TGTGCCAGCAGCCAAGAGACAGGGAGGTCCTACGAGCAGTACTTC.

V gene TRBV6-1 combines with J gene TRBJ1-2; D remains unclear. Germline CDR1 MNHNS, CDR2 SASEGT. The CDR3 has 14 residues. Trimming took off 0 bases at V and 4 bases at J, with 9 bases between the two ends. CDR3 DNA sequence: TGTGCCAGCAGTGAAGCAGGCAGGTTCTATGGCTACACCTTC. Translated, it gives CASSEAGRFYGYTF.

The V and J genes are TRBV6-4 and TRBJ1-6, with no clear D. In germline, CDR1 is MRHNA, CDR2 SNTAGT. The CDR3 length is 15 residues. With 0 bases removed from V and 7 bases from J, the gap between germline ends came to 10 bases. The CDR3 DNA reads TGTGCCAGCAGTGACTCGTTCCTCGGGAATTCACCCCTCCACTTT. This sequence encodes CASSDSFLGNSPLHF.

This sequence joins TRBV6-5 and TRBJ1-6; 9 bases fit TRBD1. V was pared by 11 bases and J by 7 bases, with 6 bases of the junction left unmatched. The V gene's germline CDR1 is MNHEY and CDR2 SVGAGI. The CDR3 has 13 residues. In nucleotides, the CDR3 is TGTGCCGCGGACAGGGGAGGCAATTCACCCCTCCACTTT. Translation: CAADRGGNSPLHF.

The rearrangement joins TRBV6-2 or TRBV6-3 to TRBJ2-3; 9 bases line up with TRBD2. The CDR3 is made up of 17 amino acids. With V trimmed by 2 bases and J by 2 bases, 8 bases remained unmatched. CDR1 MNHEY and CDR2 SVGEGT come from the germline V gene. The CDR3 reads CASSYTSGGPATDTQYF. In DNA form, the CDR3 reads TGTGCCAGCAGTTACACGAGCGGGGGGCCAGCCACAGATACGCAGTATTTT.

The chain combines TRBV3-1 (or the pseudogene TRBV3-2) with TRBJ1-4; 7 bases fit TRBD1. Per germline, CDR1 LGHDT and CDR2 YNNKEL (reference sequence). This CDR3 is built from 15 residues. V shed 0 bases, J shed 5 bases, and the junction held 3 bases outside the gene matches. The CDR3 region is CASSQDRGWNEKLFF. Here the CDR3 DNA reads TGTGCCAGCAGCCAAGACAGGGGGTGGAATGAAAAACTGTTTTTT.

The chain has TRBV7-9 and TRBJ2-5; a weak D match, TRBD1 (5 bases). V was clipped by 5 bases and J by 0 bases, with 13 bases between them. The CDR3 covers 15 residues. Per the germline V gene, CDR1 is SEHNR and CDR2 is FQNEAQ (reference sequence). The CDR3 region is CASSLRQSNQETQYF. The CDR3 nucleotides are TGTGCCAGCAGCCTCCGACAGTCTAACCAAGAGACCCAGTACTTC.

In this sample, this clone turned up once. The J gene is TRBJ2-1, the V gene TRBV27, with 9 bases lining up with TRBD1. This CDR3 contains 14 residues. CDR1 MNHEY and CDR2 SMNVEV come from the germline V gene (reference sequence). Trimming removed 5 bases from V and 4 bases from J; junction bases left unmatched: 3. The DNA for the CDR3 is TGTGCCAGCAGTCGGACAGGGGATTACAATGAGCAGTTCTTC. As protein: CASSRTGDYNEQFF.

This chain joins TRBV27 and TRBJ2-7; D might be TRBD2 (6 bases). Germline V gene data show CDR1 as MNHEY and CDR2 as SMNVEV (reference sequence). The germline V and J ends were trimmed by 6 bases and 3 bases, with 12 bases remaining between them. CDR3 length: 13 amino acids. CDR3 sequence: CASSPPGGYEQYF. The CDR3 nucleotides are TGTGCCAGCAGCCCGCCCGGGGGCTACGAGCAGTACTTC.

V is TRBV28 and J is TRBJ1-2; 7 bases line up with TRBD1. CDR1 is MDHEN and CDR2 is SYDVKM in the germline V gene. V lost 2 bases to trimming and J lost 4 bases; unmatched junction nucleotides: 13. This CDR3 has 17 residues. The CDR3: CASSLAAGGTAAYGYTF. In DNA form, the CDR3 reads TGTGCCAGCAGTTTAGCTGCAGGGGGGACCGCAGCCTATGGCTACACCTTC.

The gene calls are TRBV7-9 and TRBJ1-1; 9 bases match TRBD1. V was pared by 5 bases and J by 10 bases, with 11 bases of the junction left unmatched. Germline V lookup: CDR1 SEHNR, CDR2 FQNEAQ (reference sequence). The CDR3 runs to 14 residues. Here the CDR3 reads CASSLEQGAHVAFF. Written as DNA, the CDR3 is TGTGCCAGCAGCCTAGAACAGGGGGCGCACGTAGCTTTCTTT.

The CDR3 sequence: CASTLRQGNSPLHF. The CDR3 nucleotides read TGTGCCAGCACTTTACGTCAGGGGAATTCACCCCTCCACTTT. The V and J genes are TRBV6-5 and TRBJ1-6; a possible D gene is TRBD1 (6 bases). Germline V gives CDR1 MNHEY, CDR2 SVGAGI. V was cut by 7 bases and J by 7 bases, with 14 bases left in between. CDR3 length: 14 amino acids.

As DNA, the CDR3 is TGTGCCAGCAGTTTGGTAGCGGGCATCCTCGCAGATACGCAGTATTTT. This gives the protein CASSLVAGILADTQYF. This chain connects TRBV27 to TRBJ2-3; 7 bases map to TRBD2. Germline CDR1 is MNHEY and CDR2 is SMNVEV (reference sequence). This CDR3 comprises 16 residues. V shed 3 bases and J 4 bases; nucleotides not matched to a gene: 10.

There are a few counts of this clone. The chain has TRBV7-9 and TRBJ2-5, with 7 bases lining up with TRBD2. The CDR3 has 15 amino acids. CDR1 and CDR2 (germline): SEHNR, FQNEAQ (reference sequence). Trimming removed 3 bases from V and 5 bases from J; junction bases left unmatched: 9. As DNA, the CDR3 is TGTGCCAGCAGCTTCCGGCGGGGGACGAGGGAGACCCAGTACTTC. It specifies CASSFRRGTRETQYF.

The chain combines TRBV7-2 with TRBJ2-1; 9 bases match TRBD1. The germline V gene has CDR1 SGHTA and CDR2 FQGNSA. The length of the CDR3 is 16 residues. V lost 5 bases to trimming and J lost 4 bases; unmatched junction nucleotides: 9. The CDR3 DNA follows: TGTGCCAGCAGCCCCGCGGGACAGGGAGGTTACAATGAGCAGTTCTTC. Translated: CASSPAGQGGYNEQFF.

The rearrangement joins TRBV7-8 to TRBJ1-2, with 7 nucleotides matching TRBD1. The junction had 8 bases not matched to a gene; V was cut back by 5 bases and J by 5 bases. Germline CDR1 is SGHVS and CDR2 is FQNEAQ. The CDR3 is 14 residues long. The CDR3 reads CASSLGRQGYGYTF. The DNA of the CDR3 is TGTGCCAGCAGCCTAGGGAGACAGGGATATGGCTACACCTTC.